The present entry profiles one T cell receptor (beta chain) with its context. These data originate in a study of blood T cell repertoires in COVID-19. Study as a whole: Specimens from acute and convalescent COVID-19 originated in the United States, Italy and Spain. PBMCs, B-cell-depleted T cells, or T cells provided the cDNA or gDNA that made up the material.

Authors' processing steps: It was from reference gene primer amplification that nucleated cell counts were estimated. The table came from immunoSEQ multiplex PCR; TCRdb's copy has only in-frame clones and leaves some out. Clone size and V and J calls were adopted from that table, with D and trimming inferred from the DNA. The repertoire holds 150,000 to 200,000 clones, with approximately 91% as singletons. V was trimmed by 0 bases and J by 3 bases, leaving 8 bases between them. Germline V gene sequence: CDR1 LNHNV, CDR2 YYDKDF (reference sequence). This CDR3 region has 15 residues. Material for sequencing was peripheral blood. This TCR was sampled from a young man with acute or convalescent COVID-19. The chain recombines TRBV15 with TRBJ2-2, with a possible D match to TRBD1 (5 bases). In DNA form, the CDR3 reads TGTGCCACCAGCAGAGATCAGGGTTACACCGGGGAGCTGTTTTTT. Residues: CATSRDQGYTGELFF.